The 2 T cell receptor beta chains below come from one sample, sequenced in a study of shared clonotypes between healthy human individuals. The protocol was immunoSEQ multiplex PCR, while the TCRdb copy is restricted to in-frame clones and leaves out a portion. This sample has 450,000 to 500,000 clones, with about three quarters found just once. The sequencing sample was made of PBMCs. These TCRs come from a woman aged 40 to 55 in good health. Some clones in this sample may be carry-over from other donors' samples.

This clone was recorded only once. The sample carries other DNA sequences with the same CDR3. The rearrangement uses TRBV30 and TRBJ2-7, with 8 nucleotides matching TRBD1. CDR3 size: 11 residues. Germline assignment: CDR1 GTSNPN and CDR2 SVGIG (reference sequence). J was trimmed by 7 bases and V by 4 bases; bases with no gene match: 3. The CDR3 DNA follows: TGTGCCTGGACAGGGGGCGGAGAGCAGTACTTC. Encoded protein: CAWTGGGEQYF.

The rearrangement links TRBV28 to TRBJ2-5, with 9 bases matching TRBD1. This CDR3 region has 17 residues. Trimming at V came to 1 base and at J to 4 bases, leaving 10 bases not matched to a gene. The germline gives CDR1 MDHEN, CDR2 SYDVKM. CDR3 protein: CASSLSSGTGRGETQYF. The CDR3 DNA sequence: TGTGCCAGCAGTTTATCTTCCGGGACAGGGCGGGGAGAGACCCAGTACTTC.